This is a list of T cell receptor beta chains from one sample in a study of shared clonotypes between healthy human individuals. Repertoires were generated with immunoSEQ multiplex PCR, while TCRdb's copy carries only in-frame clones and drops some. The top ten hold approximately 1.7% of the sample, which has about 2.1 million clones, about 93% seen once. Specimen: naive CD8+ T cells from PBMCs. The origin of the receptors is a man aged 18 to 35 in good health. Some clones in this sample may be carry-over from other donors' samples. Each CDR3 is given with its conserved first and last residue. Each record gives: V gene, clone size, D gene, J gene, CDR3 DNA, CDR3 protein. D genes are given only for firm matches. Expanded clones are given a class, and other clones once, few, many or no size at all.

TRBV9	NA	TRBD2	TRBJ2-1	TGTGCCAGCAGCTCTAGCGGGAGGCCCTACAATGAGCAGTTCTTC	CASSSSGRPYNEQFF
TRBV19	NA	NA	TRBJ2-7	TGTGCCAGTAGTTCTACCCCCTCCTACGAGCAGTACTTC	CASSSTPSYEQYF
TRBV7-9	NA	NA	TRBJ2-2	TGTGCCAGCAGCTTAGCGGGGGAGGACACCGGGGAGCTGTTTTTT	CASSLAGEDTGELFF
TRBV18	NA	NA	TRBJ2-1	TGTGCCAGCTCACCTCCCCCTGGGACGGAAAACTACAATGAGCAGTTCTTC	CASSPPPGTENYNEQFF
TRBV27	NA	TRBD1	TRBJ1-4	TGTGCCAGCAGGTGGACAGGGGCAAATGAAAAACTGTTTTTT	CASRWTGANEKLFF
TRBV28	NA	NA	TRBJ2-3	TGTGCCAGCAGTCCCGTGGGGAACAGGGGAGGAGATACGCAGTATTTT	CASSPVGNRGGDTQYF
TRBV28	once	NA	TRBJ1-2	TGTGCCAGCAGTTTACTCCGGGTTAACTATGGCTACACCTTC	CASSLLRVNYGYTF
TRBV4-3	few	TRBD1	TRBJ1-2	TGCGCCAGCAGCCCGGCACACAGGGGCTATGGCTACACCTTC	CASSPAHRGYGYTF
TRBV6-5	NA	NA	TRBJ1-5	TGTGCCAGCAGTGCCGGCGGGGGACAGCCCCAGCATTTT	CASSAGGGQPQHF
TRBV7-9	NA	NA	TRBJ2-5	TGTGCCAGCAGGTCCGGGACCCCTAAAGAGACCCAGTACTTC	CASRSGTPKETQYF
TRBV7-9	once	NA	TRBJ2-3	TGTGCCAGCAGCTTAGCTCTAACAGATACGCAGTATTTT	CASSLALTDTQYF
TRBV11-2	NA	NA	TRBJ2-3	TGTGCCAGCAGCCACCCCCGACCGCCTATTCCTAGCACAGATACGCAGTATTTT	CASSHPRPPIPSTDTQYF
TRBV7-8	NA	NA	TRBJ1-1	TGTGCCAGCAGCTTGGGGGGAGGCACTGAAGCTTTCTTT	CASSLGGGTEAFF
TRBV2	few	NA	TRBJ1-4	TGTGCCAGCAGGGAACTTGAAAAACTGTTTTTT	CASRELEKLFF
TRBV2	NA	NA	TRBJ2-4	TGTGCCAGCCTAAGGGGATCTGGAAACATTCAGTACTTC	CASLRGSGNIQYF
TRBV9	NA	NA	TRBJ1-2	TGTGCCAGCAGCGGGGGAGATAACTATGGCTACACCTTC	CASSGGDNYGYTF
TRBV4-3	NA	TRBD1	TRBJ2-6	TGCGCCAGCAGCCAAGACCTTGACAGGGACTCTGGGGCCAACGTCCTGACTTTC	CASSQDLDRDSGANVLTF
TRBV4-3	NA	TRBD1	TRBJ1-2	TGCGCCAGCAGCCACTTGATGACGGGACAGGGGGCGCGGGGCTACACCTTC	CASSHLMTGQGARGYTF
TRBV5-1	NA	NA	TRBJ2-1	TGCGCCAGCAGCTTGGATGGAGGTGAGCAGTTCTTC	CASSLDGGEQFF
TRBV29-1	NA	NA	TRBJ1-2	TGCAGCGCCCGTGTCGCCTATGGCTACACCTTC	CSARVAYGYTF
TRBV4-1	NA	TRBD1	TRBJ2-1	TGCGCCAGCAGCCAGCTCGAGGGGGCAGGGGAGCAGTTCTTC	CASSQLEGAGEQFF
TRBV27	NA	TRBD1	TRBJ2-1	TGTGCCAGCAGTTCCTTATTCGGACAGGGGATGGGCAATGAGCAGTTCTTC	CASSSLFGQGMGNEQFF
TRBV4-1	NA	NA	TRBJ2-1	TGCGCCAGCAGCCAAGATGCGGGCAGCTCCTACAATGAGCAGTTCTTC	CASSQDAGSSYNEQFF
TRBV2	NA	TRBD1	TRBJ2-7	TGTGCCAGCAGTCCAACCCAGGTTCTAGGGGGCAGGCTCCCTTACGAGCAGTACTTC	CASSPTQVLGGRLPYEQYF
TRBV7-8	NA	TRBD1	TRBJ1-1	TGTGCCAGCAGCCCGAGCGGACAGGGGTTTTACACTGAAGCTTTCTTT	CASSPSGQGFYTEAFF
TRBV27	NA	TRBD1	TRBJ1-2	TGTGCCAGCAGTTCGTACAGGGGGCAATTCTATGGCTACACCTTC	CASSSYRGQFYGYTF
TRBV13	NA	NA	TRBJ1-1	TGTGCCAGCAGCCTTCTCATGACTGCGAACACTGAAGCTTTCTTT	CASSLLMTANTEAFF
TRBV4-1	few	NA	TRBJ1-5	TGCGCCAGCAGCCAAGATCCGGGGAGAGATCAGCCCCAGCATTTT	CASSQDPGRDQPQHF
TRBV27	NA	TRBD2	TRBJ2-7	TGTGCCAGCAGTTGGACTAGCGGGAGTTCCGAGCAGTACTTC	CASSWTSGSSEQYF
TRBV7-9	few	NA	TRBJ1-5	TGTGCCACCTCACCCCCCGGGGGTCAGCCCCAGCATTTT	CATSPPGGQPQHF
TRBV6-1	once	TRBD1	TRBJ1-2	TGTGCCAGCAGTGACTTGACAGGGATCGGAAGCTATGGCTACACCTTC	CASSDLTGIGSYGYTF
TRBV19	NA	NA	TRBJ2-1	TGTGCCAGTAGGGGATCAGGATACTCCTTCAATGAGCAGTTCTTC	CASRGSGYSFNEQFF
TRBV5-6	NA	NA	TRBJ1-2	TGTGCCAGCAGCTCTGGGGACCACGGGGGTGTCCGCTACACCTTC	CASSSGDHGGVRYTF
TRBV7-9	few	NA	TRBJ1-5	TGTGCCAGCAGCTCAGCAGGCAGGGAAAGCAATCAGCCCCAGCATTTT	CASSSAGRESNQPQHF
TRBV13	few	TRBD1	TRBJ1-1	TGTGCCAGCAGCTGGGACAGGGGAGGAGCTTTCTTT	CASSWDRGGAFF
TRBV5-4	NA	NA	TRBJ1-2	TGTGCCAGCAGCTCCGAAAACGACAGGCCCCCCTATGGCTACACCTTC	CASSSENDRPPYGYTF
TRBV6-1	NA	NA	TRBJ2-1	TGTGCCAGCTCCCCAGAGGGAAAGGACAATGAGCAGTTCTTC	CASSPEGKDNEQFF
TRBV30	NA	NA	TRBJ2-7	TGTGCCTGGACAGGGGACTACGGGCAGTACTTC	CAWTGDYGQYF
TRBV6-1	NA	NA	TRBJ1-5	TGTGCCAGCAGTGGACTGGGGAGCAATCAGCCCCAGCATTTT	CASSGLGSNQPQHF
TRBV9	NA	TRBD2	TRBJ2-7	TGTGCCAGCAGCGCGGCAAGGACTAGCGGGAGTTTGTACGAGCAGTACTTC	CASSAARTSGSLYEQYF
TRBV5-4	NA	NA	TRBJ2-1	TGTGCCAGCAGCCCCGTTTTAGGGTTCTTC	CASSPVLGFF
TRBV28	NA	NA	TRBJ1-2	TGTGCCAGCAGTTTTCCAAGCGACGGAAATGGCTACACCTTC	CASSFPSDGNGYTF
TRBV5-1	NA	NA	TRBJ2-1	TGCGCCAGCAGCTTGTTTCGATACAATGAGCAGTTCTTC	CASSLFRYNEQFF
TRBV7-9	NA	NA	TRBJ1-6	TGTGCCAGCAGTTTAACAAACAGGGTGGGAGATTCACCCCTCCACTTT	CASSLTNRVGDSPLHF
TRBV28	NA	NA	TRBJ1-2	TGTGCCAGCAGTCTCCTGGAGGGTTGGAGCTACACCTTC	CASSLLEGWSYTF
TRBV19	NA	NA	TRBJ2-7	TGTGCCAGTAGTAAGTGGACACACTCCTACGAGCAGTACTTC	CASSKWTHSYEQYF
TRBV4-2	NA	NA	TRBJ2-7	TGTGCCAGCAGCCAAGACGACAGCTCCTACGAGCAGTACTTC	CASSQDDSSYEQYF
TRBV28	NA	NA	TRBJ2-3	TGTGCCAGCAGGGCCCGGTCCAGGGTCACAGATACGCAGTATTTT	CASRARSRVTDTQYF